This T cell receptor (beta chain) derives from a study of blood T cell repertoires in COVID-19. Background on the study: COVID-19 samples from acute and convalescent phases originated in the United States, Italy and Spain. Nucleic acid was either cDNA or gDNA, and it came from T cells, B-cell-depleted T cells, or PBMCs.

The CDR3 has 16 amino acids. Trimming left V 2 bases short and J 5 bases short, with 15 bases between. Germline CDR1 reads MNHEY; CDR2 reads SVGAGI. Method: immunoSEQ multiplex PCR; TCRdb's copy keeps in-frame clones and lacks some. The sample has 150,000 or so clones; around 89% are singletons. The chain carries TRBV6-5 and TRBJ1-4; possibly TRBD1 for D (6 bases). This clonotype was obtained from a man in his sixties with active or convalescent COVID-19. The sequencing sample was made of peripheral blood. The CDR3: CASSYPQGGQNEKLFF. In DNA form, the CDR3 reads TGTGCCAGCAGTTACCCACAGGGCGGACAGAATGAAAAACTGTTTTTT.